This T cell receptor beta chain was profiled in a study of vaccination and CD4 T cells after COVID-19. Study-level background: Controls used CEFX viral epitopes (positive), HIV-1 Nef peptides (negative), or no peptide.

There are 12 residues in the CDR3. The germline V gene has CDR1 MNHNS and CDR2 SASEGT. V was clipped by 5 bases and J by 1 base, with 5 bases between them. Treatment described: approximately nine-day PBMC culture with coronavirus spike peptide pools or control peptides (ViraFEST assay). Negative selection isolated the CD4+ T cells once the cells had been cultured for 10 days. Cultured CD4+ T cell DNA underwent sequencing with the Oncomine TCR Beta short-read assay. It was from cultured CD4+ T cells that genomic DNA was extracted. TCRdb re-analysed the PCR reads in MiXCR, keeping a single row per CDR3 protein. The table includes roughly 15,000 distinct CDR3 sequences, around two fifths detected once. A word on this clonotype: Its antigen remains unidentified.

This chain joins TRBV6-1 and TRBJ1-1; tentative D call: TRBD1 (5 bases). This clonotype originated in a human donor who had recovered from COVID-19. The source material was CD4+ T cells from blood, cultured in vitro. CDR3 nucleotide sequence: TGTGCCAGCAGTACAGGGAACACTGAAGCTTTCTTT. Encoded protein: CASSTGNTEAFF.